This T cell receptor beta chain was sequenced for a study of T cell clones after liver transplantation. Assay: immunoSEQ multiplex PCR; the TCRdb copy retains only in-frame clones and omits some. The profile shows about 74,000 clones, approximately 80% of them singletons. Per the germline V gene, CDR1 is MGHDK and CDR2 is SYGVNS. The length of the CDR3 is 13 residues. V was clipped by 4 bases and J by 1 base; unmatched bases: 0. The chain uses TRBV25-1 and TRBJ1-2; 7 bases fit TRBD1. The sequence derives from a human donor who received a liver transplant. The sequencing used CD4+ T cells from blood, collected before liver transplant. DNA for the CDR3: TGTGCCAGCAGTGGACAGGGTAACTATGGCTACACCTTC. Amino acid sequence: CASSGQGNYGYTF.